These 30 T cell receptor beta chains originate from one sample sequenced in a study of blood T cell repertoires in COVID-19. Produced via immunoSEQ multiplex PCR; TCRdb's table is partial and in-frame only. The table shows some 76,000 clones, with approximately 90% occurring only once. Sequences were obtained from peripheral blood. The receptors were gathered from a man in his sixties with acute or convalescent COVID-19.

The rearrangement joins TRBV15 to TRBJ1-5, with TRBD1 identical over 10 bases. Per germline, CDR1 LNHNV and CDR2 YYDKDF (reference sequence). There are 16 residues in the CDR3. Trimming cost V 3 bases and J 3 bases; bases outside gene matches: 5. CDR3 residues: CATSRRQGANNQPQHF. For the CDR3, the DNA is TGTGCCACCAGCAGGAGACAGGGGGCTAACAATCAGCCCCAGCATTTT. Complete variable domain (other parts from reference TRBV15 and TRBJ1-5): DAMVIQNPRYQVTQFGKPVTLSCSQTLNHNVMYWYQQKSSQAPKLLFHYYDKDFNNEADTPDNFQSRRPNTSFCFLDIRSPGLGDTAMYLCATSRRQGANNQPQHFGDGTRLSIL.

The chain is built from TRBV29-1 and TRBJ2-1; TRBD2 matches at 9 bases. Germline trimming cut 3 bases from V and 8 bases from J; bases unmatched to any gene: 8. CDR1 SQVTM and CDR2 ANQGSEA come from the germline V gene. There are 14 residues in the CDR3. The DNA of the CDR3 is TGCAGCGTTGAGAGGCGGGAGGGATATGATGAGCAGTTCTTC. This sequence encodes CSVERREGYDEQFF.

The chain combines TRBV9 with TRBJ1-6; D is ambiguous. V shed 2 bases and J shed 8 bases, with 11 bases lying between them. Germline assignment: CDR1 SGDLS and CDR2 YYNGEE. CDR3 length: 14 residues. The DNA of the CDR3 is TGTGCCAGCAGCGTGTGGGAGGGAGATTCACCCCTCCACTTT. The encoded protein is CASSVWEGDSPLHF.

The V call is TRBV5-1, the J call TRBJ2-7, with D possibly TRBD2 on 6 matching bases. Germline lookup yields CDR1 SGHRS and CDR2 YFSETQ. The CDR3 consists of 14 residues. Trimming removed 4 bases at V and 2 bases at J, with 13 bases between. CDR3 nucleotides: TGCGCCAGCAGCCACACGGGAGCCCCCTACGAGCAGTACTTC. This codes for CASSHTGAPYEQYF. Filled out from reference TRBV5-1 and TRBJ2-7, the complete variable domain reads KAGVTQTPRYLIKTRGQQVTLSCSPISGHRSVSWYQQTPGQGLQFLFEYFSETQRNKGNFPGRFSGRQFSNSRSEMNVSTLELGDSALYLCASSHTGAPYEQYFGPGTRLTVT.

The CDR3 DNA follows: TGTGCCAGCACTGGCGGGATCGCCTACGAGCAGTACTTC. The encoded protein is CASTGGIAYEQYF. The rearrangement joins TRBV6-5 to TRBJ2-7, with TRBD2 as a possible D gene (6 bases). There are 13 residues in the CDR3. V lost 7 bases and J lost 2, with 12 bases in between. The germline gives CDR1 MNHEY, CDR2 SVGAGI.

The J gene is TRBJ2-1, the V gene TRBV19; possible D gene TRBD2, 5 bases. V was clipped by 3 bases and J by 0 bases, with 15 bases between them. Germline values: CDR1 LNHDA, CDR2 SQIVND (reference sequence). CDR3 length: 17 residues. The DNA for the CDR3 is TGTGCCAGTAGTATGTGGAGACTACCGAGCTCCTACAATGAGCAGTTCTTC. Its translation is CASSMWRLPSSYNEQFF.

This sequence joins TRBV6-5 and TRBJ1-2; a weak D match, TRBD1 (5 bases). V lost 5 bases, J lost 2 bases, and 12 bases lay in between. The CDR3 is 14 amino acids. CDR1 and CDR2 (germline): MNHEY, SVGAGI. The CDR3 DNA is TGTGCCAGCAGTCTAATCGGGGGGAACTATGGCTACACCTTC. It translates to CASSLIGGNYGYTF.

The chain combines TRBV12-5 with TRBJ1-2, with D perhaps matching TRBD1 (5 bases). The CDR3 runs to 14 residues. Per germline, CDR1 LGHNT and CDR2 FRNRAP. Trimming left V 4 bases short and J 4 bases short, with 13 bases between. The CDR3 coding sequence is TGTGCTAGTGGTTCCCGGACGGGGGGCTATGGCTACACCTTC. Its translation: CASGSRTGGYGYTF.

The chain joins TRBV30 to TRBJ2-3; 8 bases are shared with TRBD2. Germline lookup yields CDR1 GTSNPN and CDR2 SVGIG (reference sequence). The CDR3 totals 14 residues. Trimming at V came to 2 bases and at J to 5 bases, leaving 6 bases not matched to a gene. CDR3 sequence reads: CAWSTGGQGDTQYF. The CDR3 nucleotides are TGTGCCTGGAGTACGGGAGGGCAGGGAGATACGCAGTATTTT.

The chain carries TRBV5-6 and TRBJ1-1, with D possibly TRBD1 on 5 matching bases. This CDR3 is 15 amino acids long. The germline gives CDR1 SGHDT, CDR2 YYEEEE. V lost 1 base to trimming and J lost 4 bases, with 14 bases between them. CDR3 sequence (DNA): TGTGCCAGCAGCTTGCCCCTAGGGGTGGGCACTGAAGCTTTCTTT. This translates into CASSLPLGVGTEAFF.

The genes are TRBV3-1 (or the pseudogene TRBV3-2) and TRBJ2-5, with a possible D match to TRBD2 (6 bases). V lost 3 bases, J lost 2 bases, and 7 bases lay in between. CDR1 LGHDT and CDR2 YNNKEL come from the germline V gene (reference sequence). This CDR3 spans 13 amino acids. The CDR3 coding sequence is TGTGCCAGCAGCCAGGGGGGTCAAGAGACCCAGTACTTC. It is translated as CASSQGGQETQYF.

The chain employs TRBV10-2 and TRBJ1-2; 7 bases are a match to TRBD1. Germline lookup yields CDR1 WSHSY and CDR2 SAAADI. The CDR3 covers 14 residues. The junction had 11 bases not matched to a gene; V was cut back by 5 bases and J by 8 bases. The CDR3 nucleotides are TGCGCCAGCAGTCAATTTAACAGGGGTAACGGCTACACCTTC. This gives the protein CASSQFNRGNGYTF.

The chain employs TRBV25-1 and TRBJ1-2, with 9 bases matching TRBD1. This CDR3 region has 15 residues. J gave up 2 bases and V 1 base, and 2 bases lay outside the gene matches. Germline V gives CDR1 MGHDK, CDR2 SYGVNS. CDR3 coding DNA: TGTGCCAGCAGTGAATGGGACAGGGAAAACTATGGCTACACCTTC. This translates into CASSEWDRENYGYTF.

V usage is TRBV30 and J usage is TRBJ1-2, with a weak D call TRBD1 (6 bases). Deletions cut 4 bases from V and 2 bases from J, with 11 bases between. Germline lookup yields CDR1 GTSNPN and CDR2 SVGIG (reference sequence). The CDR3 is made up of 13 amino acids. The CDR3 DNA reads TGTGCCTGGAAAGGACAGAGAAACTATGGCTACACCTTC. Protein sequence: CAWKGQRNYGYTF.

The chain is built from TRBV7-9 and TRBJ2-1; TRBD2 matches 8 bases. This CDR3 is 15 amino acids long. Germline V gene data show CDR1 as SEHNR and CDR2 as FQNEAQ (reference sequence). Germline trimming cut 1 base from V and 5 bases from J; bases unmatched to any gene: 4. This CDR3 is CASSLGRGGNNEQFF. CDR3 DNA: TGTGCCAGCAGCTTAGGACGGGGGGGGAACAATGAGCAGTTCTTC.

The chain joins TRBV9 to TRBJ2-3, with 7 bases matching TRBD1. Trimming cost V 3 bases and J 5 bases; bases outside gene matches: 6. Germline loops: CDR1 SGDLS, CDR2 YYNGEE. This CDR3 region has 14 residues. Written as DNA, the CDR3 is TGTGCCAGCAGCGAACAACAGGGGCGAGATACGCAGTATTTT. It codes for CASSEQQGRDTQYF.

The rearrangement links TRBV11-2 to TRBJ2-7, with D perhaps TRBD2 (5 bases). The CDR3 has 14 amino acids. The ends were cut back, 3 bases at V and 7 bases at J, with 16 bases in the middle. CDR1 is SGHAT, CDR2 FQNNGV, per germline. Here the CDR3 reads CASSFTPGMYEQYF. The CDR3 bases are TGTGCCAGCAGCTTCACCCCGGGGATGTATGAGCAGTACTTC.

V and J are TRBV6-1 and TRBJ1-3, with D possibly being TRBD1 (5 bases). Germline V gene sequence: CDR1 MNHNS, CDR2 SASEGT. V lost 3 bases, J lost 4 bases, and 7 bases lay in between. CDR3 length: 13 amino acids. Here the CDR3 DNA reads TGTGCCAGCAGTGACGGACAAGGAAACACCATATATTTT. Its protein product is CASSDGQGNTIYF.

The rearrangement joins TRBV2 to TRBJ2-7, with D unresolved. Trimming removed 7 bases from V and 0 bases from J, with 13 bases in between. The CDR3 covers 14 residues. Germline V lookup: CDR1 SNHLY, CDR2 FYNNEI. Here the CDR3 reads CASKVRFSSYEQYF. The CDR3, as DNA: TGTGCCAGCAAAGTCAGGTTCTCCTCCTACGAGCAGTACTTC.

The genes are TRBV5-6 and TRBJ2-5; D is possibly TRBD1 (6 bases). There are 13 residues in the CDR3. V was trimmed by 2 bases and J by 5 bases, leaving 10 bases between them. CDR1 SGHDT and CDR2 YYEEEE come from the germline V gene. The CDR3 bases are TGTGCCAGCAGCTTTACAGGGCGGGAGACCCAGTACTTC. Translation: CASSFTGRETQYF.

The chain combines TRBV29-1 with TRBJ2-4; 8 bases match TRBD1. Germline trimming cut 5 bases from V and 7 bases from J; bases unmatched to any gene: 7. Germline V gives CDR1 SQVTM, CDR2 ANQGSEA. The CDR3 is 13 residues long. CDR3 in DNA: TGCAGCGTTAAACCCACAGGGGGGAACATTCAGTACTTC. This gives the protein CSVKPTGGNIQYF.

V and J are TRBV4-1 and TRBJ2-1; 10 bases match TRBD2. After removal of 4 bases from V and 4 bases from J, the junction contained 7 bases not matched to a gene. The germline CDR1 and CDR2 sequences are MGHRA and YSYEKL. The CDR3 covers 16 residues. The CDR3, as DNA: TGCGCCAGCAGCCCGGTAGCGGGAGGCTCGTACAATGAGCAGTTCTTC. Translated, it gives CASSPVAGGSYNEQFF.

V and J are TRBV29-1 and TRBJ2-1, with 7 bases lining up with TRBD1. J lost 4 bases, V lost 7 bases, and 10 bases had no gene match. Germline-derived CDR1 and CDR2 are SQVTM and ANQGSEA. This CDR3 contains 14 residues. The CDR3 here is CSATGTEHYNEQFF. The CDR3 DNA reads TGCAGCGCTACCGGGACAGAGCATTACAATGAGCAGTTCTTC.

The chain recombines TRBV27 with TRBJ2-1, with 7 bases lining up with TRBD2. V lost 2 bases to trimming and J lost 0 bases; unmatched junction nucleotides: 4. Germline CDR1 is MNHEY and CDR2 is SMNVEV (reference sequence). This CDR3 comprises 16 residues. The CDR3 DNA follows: TGTGCCAGCAGTTTAATAGGCGGGAGCTCCTACAATGAGCAGTTCTTC. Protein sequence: CASSLIGGSSYNEQFF.

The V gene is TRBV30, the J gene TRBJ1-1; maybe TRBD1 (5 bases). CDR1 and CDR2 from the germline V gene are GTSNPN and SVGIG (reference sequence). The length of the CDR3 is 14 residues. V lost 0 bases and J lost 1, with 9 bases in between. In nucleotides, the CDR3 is TGTGCCTGGAGTGTAATGGGGCCGAACACTGAAGCTTTCTTT. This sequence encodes CAWSVMGPNTEAFF.

CDR3 protein: CASSAWEVNQPQHF. CDR3 nucleotide sequence: TGTGCCAGCAGTGCTTGGGAGGTCAATCAGCCCCAGCATTTT. The gene calls are TRBV25-1 and TRBJ1-5; D call uncertain. Trimming shortened V by 4 bases and J by 3 bases, and 10 bases separated the two germline ends. This CDR3 contains 14 residues. Germline CDR1 is MGHDK and CDR2 is SYGVNS.

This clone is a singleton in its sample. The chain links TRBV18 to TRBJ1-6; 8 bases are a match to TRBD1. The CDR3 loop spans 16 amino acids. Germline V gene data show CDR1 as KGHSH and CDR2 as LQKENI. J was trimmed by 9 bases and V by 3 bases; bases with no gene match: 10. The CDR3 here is CASSPNSGQGGSPLHF. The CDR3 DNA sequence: TGTGCCAGCTCACCGAATTCAGGACAGGGTGGTTCACCCCTCCACTTT.

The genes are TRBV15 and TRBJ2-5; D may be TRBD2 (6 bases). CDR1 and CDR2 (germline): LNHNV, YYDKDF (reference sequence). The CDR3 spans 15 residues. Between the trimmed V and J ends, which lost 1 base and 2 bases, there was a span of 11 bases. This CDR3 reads CATSRAGLQQETQYF. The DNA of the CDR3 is TGTGCCACCAGCAGAGCGGGACTCCAGCAAGAGACCCAGTACTTC. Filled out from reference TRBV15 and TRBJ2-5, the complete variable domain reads DAMVIQNPRYQVTQFGKPVTLSCSQTLNHNVMYWYQQKSSQAPKLLFHYYDKDFNNEADTPDNFQSRRPNTSFCFLDIRSPGLGDTAMYLCATSRAGLQQETQYFGPGTRLLVL.

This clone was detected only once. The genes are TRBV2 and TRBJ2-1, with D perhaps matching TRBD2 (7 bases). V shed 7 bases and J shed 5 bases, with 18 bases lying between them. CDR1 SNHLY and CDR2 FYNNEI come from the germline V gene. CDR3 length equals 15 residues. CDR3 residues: CASTRGGLGDNEQFF. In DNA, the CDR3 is TGTGCCAGCACGAGGGGGGGTTTAGGAGACAATGAGCAGTTCTTC.

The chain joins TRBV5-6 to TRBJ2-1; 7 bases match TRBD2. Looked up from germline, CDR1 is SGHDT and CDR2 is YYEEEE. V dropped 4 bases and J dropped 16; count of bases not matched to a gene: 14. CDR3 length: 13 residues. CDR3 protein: CASSDSPGLTGFF. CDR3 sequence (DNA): TGTGCCAGCAGCGACTCACCGGGACTAACCGGTTTCTTC.